This TCR beta chain appears in the sequencing data of a study of blood T cell repertoires in COVID-19. Germline-derived CDR1 and CDR2 are KGHSH and LQKENI. J was trimmed by 3 bases and V by 2 bases; bases with no gene match: 3. This CDR3 contains 14 residues. Method: immunoSEQ multiplex PCR; TCRdb's copy keeps in-frame clones and lacks some. The repertoire consists of about 66,000 clones, with 70% to 85% occurring once and the leading ten covering about 6.9%. The source material was peripheral blood. This TCR was recovered from a man in his sixties with acute or convalescent COVID-19. This chain joins TRBV18 and TRBJ1-1; TRBD1 matches at 7 bases. CDR3 protein: CASSPRQGDTEAFF. The CDR3 region has the DNA TGTGCCAGCTCACCAAGGCAGGGGGACACTGAAGCTTTCTTT.